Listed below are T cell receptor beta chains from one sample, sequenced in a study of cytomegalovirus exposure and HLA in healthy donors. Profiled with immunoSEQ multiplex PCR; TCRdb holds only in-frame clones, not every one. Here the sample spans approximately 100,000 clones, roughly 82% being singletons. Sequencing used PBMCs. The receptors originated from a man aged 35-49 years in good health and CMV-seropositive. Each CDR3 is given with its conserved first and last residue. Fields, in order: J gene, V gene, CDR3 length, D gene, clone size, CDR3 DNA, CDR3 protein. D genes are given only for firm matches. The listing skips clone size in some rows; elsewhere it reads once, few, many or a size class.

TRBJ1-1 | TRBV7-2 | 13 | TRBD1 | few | TGTGCCAGCAGCACCCGGGACAGGGACGCGGCTTTCTTT | CASSTRDRDAAFF
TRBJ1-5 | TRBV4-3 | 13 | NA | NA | TGCGCCAGCAGCCAATCCCGGGGGCAGCCCCAGCATTTT | CASSQSRGQPQHF
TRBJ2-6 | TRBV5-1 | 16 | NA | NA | TGCGCCAGCAGCGGCGGACAGCCCTCTGGGGCCAACGTCCTGACTTTC | CASSGGQPSGANVLTF
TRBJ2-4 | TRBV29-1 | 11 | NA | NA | TGCAGCGTCGACGGTGGAGACATTCAGTACTTC | CSVDGGDIQYF
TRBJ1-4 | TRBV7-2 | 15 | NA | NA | TGTGCCAGCAGCTTAATCCAGGGCGCCGCTGAAAAACTGTTTTTT | CASSLIQGAAEKLFF
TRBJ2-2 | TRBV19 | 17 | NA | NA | TGTGCCAGTAGTATTATCCTTGGGAGAACAAACACCGGGGAGCTGTTTTTT | CASSIILGRTNTGELFF
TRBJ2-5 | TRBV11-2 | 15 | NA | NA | TGTGCCAGCAGCCGATCCCGGGGTCCGATGGAGACCCAGTACTTC | CASSRSRGPMETQYF
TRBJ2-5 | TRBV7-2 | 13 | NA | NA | TGTGCCAGCAGTAAGAGCCCTATCGAGACCCAGTACTTC | CASSKSPIETQYF
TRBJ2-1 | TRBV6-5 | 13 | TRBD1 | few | TGTGCCAGCAGCCACACAGGGGTAAATGAGCAGTTCTTC | CASSHTGVNEQFF
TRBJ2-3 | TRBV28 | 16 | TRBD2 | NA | TGTGCCAGCACTCCAAGAGGGAGGGGATCCACAGATACGCAGTATTTT | CASTPRGRGSTDTQYF
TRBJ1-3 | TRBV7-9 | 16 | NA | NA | TGTTCCAGCAGCCATCTCCTAGGGCAGGGTGCAAACACCATATATTTT | CSSSHLLGQGANTIYF
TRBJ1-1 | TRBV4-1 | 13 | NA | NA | TGCGCCAGCAGCCAAGGAACAGGACCTGAAGCTTTCTTT | CASSQGTGPEAFF
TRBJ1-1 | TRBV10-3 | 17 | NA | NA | TGTGCCATCAGTGCATTTTCAGGGTCTGCGATGAACACTGAAGCTTTCTTT | CAISAFSGSAMNTEAFF
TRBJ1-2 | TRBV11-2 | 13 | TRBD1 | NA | TGTGCCAGCAGCTTAGACCGGGACAGGGGCTACACCTTC | CASSLDRDRGYTF
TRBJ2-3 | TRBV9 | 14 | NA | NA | TGTGCCAGCAGCGTAGCTCTGGGAGCAGATACGCAGTATTTT | CASSVALGADTQYF
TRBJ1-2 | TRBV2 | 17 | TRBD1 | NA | TGTGCCAGCAGAAGCACCTTTGGACAGGGCGGGGACTATGGCTACACCTTC | CASRSTFGQGGDYGYTF
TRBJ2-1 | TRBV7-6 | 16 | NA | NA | TGTGCCAGCAGCTTAGCACAGGTAGGGTCCTACAATGAGCAGTTCTTC | CASSLAQVGSYNEQFF
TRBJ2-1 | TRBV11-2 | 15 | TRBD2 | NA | TGTGCCAGCAGCTTCACTAGCGGGGTAAACAATGAGCAGTTCTTC | CASSFTSGVNNEQFF
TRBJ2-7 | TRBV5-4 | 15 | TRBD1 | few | TGTGCCAGCAGCTTAAAGGGACAGAGTTTCTACGAGCAGTACTTC | CASSLKGQSFYEQYF
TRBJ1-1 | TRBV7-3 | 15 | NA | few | TGTGCCAGCAGCCCAAGGGGAGGCGAAATAACTGAAGCTTTCTTT | CASSPRGGEITEAFF
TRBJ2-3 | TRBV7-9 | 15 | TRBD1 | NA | TGTGCCAGCAGAAGACAGGGAATAGGTACAGATACGCAGTATTTT | CASRRQGIGTDTQYF
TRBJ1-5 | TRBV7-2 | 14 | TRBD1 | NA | TGTGCCAGCAGCCCCCGAGACAGGGTTCAGCCCCAGCATTTT | CASSPRDRVQPQHF
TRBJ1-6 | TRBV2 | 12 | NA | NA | TGTGCCAGCAGCCGGTCGGATTCACCCCTCCACTTT | CASSRSDSPLHF
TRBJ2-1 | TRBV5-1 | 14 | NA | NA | TGCGCCAGCAGCCGCACCCCCAGGGCTGACGGGCAGTTCTTC | CASSRTPRADGQFF